Below are 13 T cell receptor beta chains sequenced from a single sample in a study of T cells in Graves' hyperthyroidism and ophthalmopathy. Amplified TCR beta CDR3 regions came from RNA transcripts. The HTBI primer set served for first-round RT-PCR of the TCR CDR3. TCRdb fed the multiplex PCR reads into MiXCR, producing one record per CDR3 protein. The top ten hold under 15% of the sample, which has approximately 690,000 distinct CDR3 sequences, approximately 15% seen once. The sample comprised blood. These receptors all stem from a woman in her 50s with Graves' ophthalmopathy.

This clonotype appeared many times. The chain has TRBV15 and TRBJ2-2; D may be TRBD1 (6 bases). CDR1 is LNHNV, CDR2 YYDKDF, per germline (reference sequence). V lost 7 bases and J 0 bases, leaving 12 bases between the germline ends. CDR3 size: 15 residues. Here the CDR3 DNA reads TGTGCCACCACCAAGGACAGATCGAACACCGGGGAGCTGTTTTTT. The encoded protein is CATTKDRSNTGELFF.

This clonotype was counted between two and nine times. V gene TRBV7-2 combines with J gene TRBJ2-2; 7 bases fit TRBD2. The V and J ends lost 5 bases and 9 bases, in that order; junction bases with no gene match: 15. The germline gives CDR1 SGHTA, CDR2 FQGNSA. CDR3 length: 16 residues. The CDR3 reads CASSPATSRDRRELFF. Written as DNA, the CDR3 is TGTGCCAGCAGCCCGGCGACTAGCCGTGACCGCCGGGAGCTGTTTTTT.

Worth noting for this clonotype: A much larger clonotype is one base distant, so this may be a read error. Since no conserved phenylalanine or tryptophan closes the CDR3, a read error is the likely cause. The chain combines TRBV20-1 with TRBJ1-2; unclear D gene. Germline loops: CDR1 DFQATT, CDR2 SNEGSKA (reference sequence). V was trimmed by 1 base and J by 8 bases, leaving 8 bases between them. CDR3 length equals 11 residues. CDR3 DNA: TGCAGTGCTAGAGGTAACGGAGGCTACACCCTC. It translates to CSARGNGGYTL.

This clonotype was seen a handful of times. The CDR3 nucleotides read TGTGCCAGCAGCTTACTCCTGGGGTATAGCTCCTACGAGCAGTACTTC. Translation: CASSLLLGYSSYEQYF. This chain connects TRBV7-2 to TRBJ2-7; D remains ambiguous. This CDR3 is 16 amino acids long. V dropped 2 bases and J dropped 0 bases, with 14 bases sitting between them. Germline V CDR1 and CDR2: SGHTA, FQGNSA.

This clonotype was found many times. This chain connects TRBV19 to TRBJ1-1, with D unresolved. The CDR3 length is 15 residues. The V and J ends lost 4 bases and 1 base respectively, with 13 bases between them. Per germline, CDR1 LNHDA and CDR2 SQIVND (reference sequence). CDR3 sequence reads: CASSSNPSANTEAFF. The CDR3, as DNA: TGTGCCAGTAGTAGTAACCCCTCAGCGAACACTGAAGCTTTCTTT.

This clonotype has a handful of counts. The rearrangement joins TRBV2 to TRBJ2-6; D call uncertain. The germline V gene encodes CDR1 SNHLY and CDR2 FYNNEI. The V and J ends lost 8 bases and 4 bases respectively, with 15 bases between them. There are 15 residues in the CDR3. CDR3 in amino acids: CASSYSSPGANVLTF. The CDR3 nucleotides read TGTGCCAGCTCGTACAGCTCCCCAGGGGCCAACGTCCTGACTTTC.

This clonotype was counted ten times or more. The V gene is TRBV27, the J gene TRBJ2-1; a weak D match, TRBD2 (6 bases). Germline assignment: CDR1 MNHEY and CDR2 SMNVEV (reference sequence). This CDR3 region has 17 residues. Trimming pared 6 bases from V and 4 bases from J, leaving 22 bases between. DNA for the CDR3: TGTGCCAGCAGCCTTGGGGCTAGCGAGAGATCATACAATGAGCAGTTCTTC. Protein product: CASSLGASERSYNEQFF.

This clonotype has ten or more counts. The rearrangement joins TRBV6-2 or TRBV6-3 to TRBJ2-1; D remains ambiguous. V dropped 4 bases and J dropped 12 bases, with 10 bases sitting between them. The germline CDR1 and CDR2 sequences are MNHEY and SVGEGT. This CDR3 is 11 amino acids long. CDR3 bases: TGTGCCAGCAGTTCTGAGCTGGGGCAGTTCTTC. It codes for CASSSELGQFF.

As for this clonotype: The germline gene is not matched at one end of the junction; a read error may be the cause. The chain employs TRBV7-9 and TRBJ1-1; D is unresolved. This CDR3 has 15 amino acids. From germline, CDR1 is SEHNR and CDR2 FQNEAQ (reference sequence). CDR3 sequence: CASSPGRVKNTEASF. CDR3 sequence (DNA): TGTGCCAGCAGCCCCGGACGGGTAAAGAACACTGAAGCTTCCTTT.

The chain links TRBV19 to TRBJ1-5; D remains unclear. Germline V CDR1 and CDR2: LNHDA, SQIVND (reference sequence). Trimming took 4 bases from V and 4 from J, leaving 8 bases between them. The CDR3 sequence is 13 residues long. CDR3 in amino acids: CASSTGYNQPQHF. The CDR3 DNA reads TGTGCCAGTAGTACGGGATATAATCAGCCCCAGCATTTT.

This clonotype was observed a few times. The chain couples TRBV6-6 to TRBJ2-1; 8 bases align to TRBD2. V dropped 0 bases and J dropped 4; count of bases not matched to a gene: 5. This CDR3 has 16 residues. Germline assignment: CDR1 MNHNY and CDR2 SVGAGI (reference sequence). CDR3 protein: CASSYSKLAVYNEQFF. The CDR3 DNA reads TGTGCCAGCAGTTACTCGAAACTAGCGGTATACAATGAGCAGTTCTTC.

The CDR3 coding sequence is TGTGCCAGCATATCACTAGCGGGCCACAATGAGCAGTTCTTC. Amino acids: CASISLAGHNEQFF. The chain has TRBV2 and TRBJ2-1; 9 nucleotides line up with TRBD2. The CDR3 spans 14 residues. The V gene's germline CDR1 is SNHLY and CDR2 FYNNEI. V gave up 7 bases and J gave up 5 bases; unmatched junction bases: 6.

This clonotype was counted ten times or more. The CDR3 bases are TGTGCCAGCTCACCACCCGGGGATTACTCCTACAATGAGCAGTTCTTC. Its translation: CASSPPGDYSYNEQFF. This sequence joins TRBV18 and TRBJ2-1, with D tentatively TRBD2 (5 bases). The germline CDR1 and CDR2 sequences are KGHSH and LQKENI. Trimming pared 0 bases from V and 0 bases from J, leaving 9 bases between. CDR3 size: 16 residues.